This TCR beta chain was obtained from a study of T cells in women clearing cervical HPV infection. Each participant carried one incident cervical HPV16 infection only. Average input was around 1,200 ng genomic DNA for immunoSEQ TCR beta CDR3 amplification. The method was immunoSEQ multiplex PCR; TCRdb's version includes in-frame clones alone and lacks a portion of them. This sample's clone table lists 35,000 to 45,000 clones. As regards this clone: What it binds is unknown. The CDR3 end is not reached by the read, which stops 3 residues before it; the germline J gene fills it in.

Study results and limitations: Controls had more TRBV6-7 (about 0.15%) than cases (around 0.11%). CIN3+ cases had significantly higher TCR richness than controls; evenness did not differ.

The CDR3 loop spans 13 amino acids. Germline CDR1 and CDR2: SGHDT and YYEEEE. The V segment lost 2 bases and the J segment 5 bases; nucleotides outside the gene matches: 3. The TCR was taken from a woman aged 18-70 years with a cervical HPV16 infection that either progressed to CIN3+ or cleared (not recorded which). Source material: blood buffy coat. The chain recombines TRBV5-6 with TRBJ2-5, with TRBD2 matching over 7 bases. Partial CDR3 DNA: TGTGCCAGCAGCTTCGGACTAGGGGAGACC. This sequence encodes CASSFGLGET. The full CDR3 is CASSFGLGETQYF.